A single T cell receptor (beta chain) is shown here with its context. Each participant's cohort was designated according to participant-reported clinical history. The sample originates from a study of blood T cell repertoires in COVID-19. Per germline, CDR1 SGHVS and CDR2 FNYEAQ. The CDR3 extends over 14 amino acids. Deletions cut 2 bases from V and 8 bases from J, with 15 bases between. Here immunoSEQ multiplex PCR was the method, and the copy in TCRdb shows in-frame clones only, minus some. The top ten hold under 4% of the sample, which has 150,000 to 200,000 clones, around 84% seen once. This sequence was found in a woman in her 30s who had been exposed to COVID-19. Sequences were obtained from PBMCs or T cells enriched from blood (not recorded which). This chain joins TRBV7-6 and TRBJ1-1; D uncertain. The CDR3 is CASSLSRNGGEAFF. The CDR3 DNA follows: TGTGCCAGCAGCTTATCTCGCAATGGAGGGGAAGCTTTCTTT. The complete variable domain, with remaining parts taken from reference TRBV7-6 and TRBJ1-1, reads GAGVSQSPRYKVTKRGQDVALRCDPISGHVSLYWYRQALGQGPEFLTYFNYEAQQDKSGLPNDRFSAERPEGSISTLTIQRTEQRDSAMYRCASSLSRNGGEAFFGQGTRLTVV.